The 27 T cell receptor beta chains reported below all come from one sample, sequenced in a study of T cell responses to AZD1222 COVID-19 vaccine. Produced via immunoSEQ multiplex PCR; TCRdb's table is partial and in-frame only. This table has about 84,000 clones, around 88% appearing once. This specimen consisted of peripheral blood, obtained 28 days after the second AZD1222 dose. These receptors were taken from an adult who received the AZD1222 COVID-19 vaccine.

The chain links TRBV5-6 to TRBJ1-5, with 8 bases matching TRBD1. Germline V CDR1 and CDR2: SGHDT, YYEEEE. After removal of 3 bases from V and 7 bases from J, the junction contained 6 bases not matched to a gene. The CDR3 runs 14 residues. The CDR3 bases are TGTGCCAGCAGCTCGGACAGGGAGGGACAGCCCCAGCATTTT. This gives the protein CASSSDREGQPQHF.

This clone appeared a single time. The V gene is TRBV5-6, the J gene TRBJ2-1; D remains unclear. Germline assignment: CDR1 SGHDT and CDR2 YYEEEE. CDR3 length equals 12 residues. The V end lost 2 bases, the J end lost 10 bases, and 10 bases lay between the germline ends. The CDR3 coding sequence is TGTGCCAGCAGCTTCACTCCCCCCGAGCAGTTCTTC. Translation: CASSFTPPEQFF.

This clone is a singleton in its sample. This chain joins TRBV3-1 (or the pseudogene TRBV3-2) and TRBJ2-7, with 7 bases that match TRBD2. Germline V gene data show CDR1 as LGHDT and CDR2 as YNNKEL (reference sequence). The CDR3 runs 14 residues. The trim removed 4 bases at V and 3 bases at J, leaving 6 bases unmatched. CDR3 residues: CASSRGLEGYEQYF. The CDR3 coding sequence is TGTGCCAGCAGCCGAGGACTAGAGGGCTACGAGCAGTACTTC.

The chain employs TRBV5-6 and TRBJ2-1; D is uncertain. CDR1 is SGHDT, CDR2 YYEEEE, per germline. V was clipped by 1 base and J by 6 bases, with 5 bases between them. The CDR3 is 12 residues long. CDR3 sequence reads: CASSLLFNEQFF. In nucleotides, the CDR3 is TGTGCCAGCAGCTTGTTGTTCAATGAGCAGTTCTTC.

This clone was observed a single time. This sequence joins TRBV5-1 and TRBJ2-5, with a possible D match to TRBD1 (6 bases). The CDR3 totals 14 residues. V was shortened by 4 bases and J by 5 bases, with 15 bases between the two germline ends. Germline values: CDR1 SGHRS, CDR2 YFSETQ. The CDR3 sequence is CASSLQGRGETQYF. The CDR3 coding sequence is TGCGCCAGCAGCCTTCAGGGGCGCGGGGAGACCCAGTACTTC.

The CDR3 here is CASSFQGSYSNQPQHF. The CDR3 coding sequence is TGTGCCAGCAGTTTCCAGGGCTCGTATAGCAATCAGCCCCAGCATTTT. The chain is built from TRBV6-2 or TRBV6-3 and TRBJ1-5, with a possible D match to TRBD1 (5 bases). Trimming stripped 4 bases from V and 0 bases from J, with 13 bases between. The CDR3 totals 16 residues. The germline gives CDR1 MNHEY, CDR2 SVGEGT.

The rearrangement joins TRBV5-1 to TRBJ2-7, with D maybe TRBD1 (6 bases). The CDR3 contains 14 residues. V was pared by 4 bases and J by 1 base, with 12 bases between. Germline V gene lookup returns CDR1 SGHRS and CDR2 YFSETQ. The CDR3 here is CASSQSTGSYEQYF. The CDR3, as DNA: TGCGCCAGCAGCCAGTCTACAGGGTCCTACGAGCAGTACTTC.

The V call is TRBV4-3, the J call TRBJ2-7; D gene uncertain. The CDR3 is 13 amino acids. Germline CDR1 reads LGHNA; CDR2 reads YSLEER. Trimming pared 1 base from V and 4 bases from J, leaving 8 bases between. This CDR3 reads CASSQGTEYEQYF. In DNA, the CDR3 is TGCGCCAGCAGCCAAGGGACCGAGTACGAGCAGTACTTC.

The rearrangement uses TRBV30 and TRBJ1-4; 7 nucleotides line up with TRBD1. After removal of 6 bases from V and 7 bases from J, the junction contained 5 bases not matched to a gene. The CDR3 length is 12 residues. Germline CDR1 GTSNPN, CDR2 SVGIG (reference sequence). The CDR3 nucleotides are TGTGCCTGTGGACAGGCTGGTGAAAAACTGTTTTTT. This sequence encodes CACGQAGEKLFF.

The V gene is TRBV27, the J gene TRBJ1-6; D unclear. This CDR3 has 13 residues. Germline V gene data show CDR1 as MNHEY and CDR2 as SMNVEV (reference sequence). The germline V and J ends were trimmed by 5 bases and 10 bases, with 12 bases remaining between them. The CDR3 DNA sequence: TGTGCCAGCAGTAACGGACTGGAATCACCCCTCCACTTT. As protein: CASSNGLESPLHF.

V and J are TRBV15 and TRBJ2-1, with 10 positions matching TRBD2. With V trimmed by 3 bases and J by 3 bases, 2 bases remained unmatched. The CDR3 length is 15 residues. Germline assignment: CDR1 LNHNV and CDR2 YYDKDF (reference sequence). CDR3 loop: CATSSSSGGYNEQFF. CDR3 coding DNA: TGTGCCACCAGCAGCTCTAGCGGGGGCTACAATGAGCAGTTCTTC.

The V call is TRBV18, the J call TRBJ1-2; 10 bases map to TRBD1. The germline gives CDR1 KGHSH, CDR2 LQKENI. The length of the CDR3 is 17 residues. V dropped 3 bases and J dropped 2; count of bases not matched to a gene: 9. The CDR3 loop reads CASSPGQGLGRNYGYTF. The CDR3 DNA follows: TGTGCCAGCTCACCGGGACAGGGGTTAGGACGGAACTATGGCTACACCTTC.

This clone was picked up one time. This specimen includes other DNA sequences encoding the same CDR3. The genes are TRBV7-9 and TRBJ2-7; no clear D. The CDR3 covers 12 residues. CDR1 is SEHNR, CDR2 FQNEAQ, per germline (reference sequence). V was pared by 1 base and J by 2 bases, with 3 bases between. The CDR3 sequence: CASSLGTYEQYF. CDR3 DNA: TGTGCCAGCAGCTTAGGTACCTACGAGCAGTACTTC. The full variable domain, its missing parts supplied by reference TRBV7-9 and TRBJ2-7, is DTGVSQNPRHKITKRGQNVTFRCDPISEHNRLYWYRQTLGQGPEFLTYFQNEAQLEKSRLLSDRFSAERPKGSFSTLEIQRTEQGDSAMYLCASSLGTYEQYFGPGTRLTVT.

The J gene is TRBJ2-3, the V gene TRBV10-3, with TRBD2 matching over 7 bases. The trim removed 2 bases at V and 6 bases at J, leaving 8 bases unmatched. The CDR3 is made up of 15 amino acids. CDR1 and CDR2 (germline): ENHRY, SYGVKD. CDR3 nucleotide sequence: TGTGCCATCAGTGAGGACGGGGGGACGGGGGATACGCAGTATTTT. It codes for CAISEDGGTGDTQYF.

This chain links TRBV6-5 with TRBJ1-3, with TRBD1 as a possible D gene (6 bases). The CDR3 consists of 15 residues. CDR1 is MNHEY and CDR2 is SVGAGI in the germline V gene. V lost 5 bases to trimming and J lost 0 bases, with 11 bases between them. The CDR3 is CASSPTGFSGNTIYF. The CDR3 DNA follows: TGTGCCAGCAGTCCTACAGGGTTCTCTGGAAACACCATATATTTT.

This clone was found a few times. CDR3 coding DNA: TGTGCCAGCGACCTCGACAGGGGGCGCGGCTATGGCTACACCTTC. It yields the protein CASDLDRGRGYGYTF. V is TRBV6-5 and J is TRBJ1-2, with 10 bases aligning to TRBD1. After removal of 8 bases from V and 4 bases from J, the junction contained 10 bases not matched to a gene. The germline CDR1 and CDR2 sequences are MNHEY and SVGAGI. The CDR3 is made up of 15 amino acids.

V and J are TRBV7-2 and TRBJ2-5, with 7 bases aligning to TRBD2. V shed 3 bases and J 1 base; nucleotides not matched to a gene: 5. Looked up from germline, CDR1 is SGHTA and CDR2 is FQGNSA. The CDR3 covers 15 residues. The CDR3 DNA reads TGTGCCAGCAGCTTTAATGGGGGGGGCCAAGAGACCCAGTACTTC. Its translation is CASSFNGGGQETQYF.

The rearrangement uses TRBV7-2 and TRBJ1-1; D may be TRBD1 (5 bases). The germline V and J ends were trimmed by 3 bases and 4 bases, with 12 bases remaining between them. CDR3 length: 14 residues. Germline lookup yields CDR1 SGHTA and CDR2 FQGNSA. CDR3 amino acids: CASSLGGTGTEAFF. In nucleotides, the CDR3 is TGTGCCAGCAGCTTGGGGGGGACGGGCACTGAAGCTTTCTTT.

For this clone: Sequence at one end of the junction differs from germline and may be a read error. Distinct nucleotide sequences in the sample also encode this CDR3. V is TRBV11-2 and J is TRBJ2-7; D gene unclear. Germline values: CDR1 SGHAT, CDR2 FQNNGV. The CDR3 runs to 13 residues. Written as DNA, the CDR3 is TGTGCCAGTAGCTCCCTTTGGTCCTACGAGCAGTACTTC. This gives the protein CASSSLWSYEQYF.

The rearrangement links TRBV5-5 to TRBJ2-5; no clear D gene. CDR1 and CDR2 (germline): SGHKS, YYEKEE (reference sequence). This CDR3 is 14 amino acids long. V was trimmed by 0 bases and J by 4 bases, leaving 10 bases between them. The CDR3 nucleotides are TGTGCCAGCAGCTTGGGCCCCGATGGAGAGACCCAGTACTTC. It translates to CASSLGPDGETQYF. The full variable domain, completed using reference TRBV5-5 and TRBJ2-5, is DAGVTQSPTHLIKTRGQQVTLRCSPISGHKSVSWYQQVLGQGPQFIFQYYEKEERGRGNFPDRFSARQFPNYSSELNVNALLLGDSALYLCASSLGPDGETQYFGPGTRLLVL.

V usage is TRBV5-1 and J usage is TRBJ1-3, with D unclear. The V gene's germline CDR1 is SGHRS and CDR2 YFSETQ. The V end lost 0 bases, the J end lost 4 bases, and 8 bases lay between the germline ends. This CDR3 has 14 residues. The CDR3 nucleotides are TGCGCCAGCAGCTTGGGGGTTTCAGGAAACACCATATATTTT. This sequence encodes CASSLGVSGNTIYF.

The rearrangement uses TRBV3-1 (or the pseudogene TRBV3-2) and TRBJ2-3; 11 bases fit TRBD1. Germline CDR1 is LGHDT and CDR2 is YNNKEL (reference sequence). Trimming at V came to 4 bases and at J to 6 bases, leaving 12 bases not matched to a gene. The CDR3 runs to 17 residues. CDR3 DNA: TGTGCCAGCAGCCCTTGGGGGGACAGGGGGATTCGTGATACGCAGTATTTT. It encodes CASSPWGDRGIRDTQYF.

As regards this clone: A junction end diverges from the germline sequence, so it may reflect a read error. The rearrangement uses TRBV6-2 or TRBV6-3 and TRBJ2-7, with TRBD1 matching 9 bases. The CDR3 is 16 residues long. Germline values: CDR1 MNHEY, CDR2 SVGEGT. CDR3 sequence (DNA): TGTGCCAGCAATTACGTCGGGACAGGGTTGTATTACGAGCAGTACTTC. Translating it yields CASNYVGTGLYYEQYF.

The V and J genes are TRBV27 and TRBJ2-2; 12 positions agree with TRBD2. The germline V gene has CDR1 MNHEY and CDR2 SMNVEV (reference sequence). CDR3 length: 15 residues. V was pared by 6 bases and J by 6 bases, with 5 bases of the junction left unmatched. The CDR3 coding sequence is TGTGCCAGCAGCCTAGCGGGGGGGCCAGCCGGGGAGCTGTTTTTT. As protein: CASSLAGGPAGELFF.

This chain joins TRBV6-2 or TRBV6-3 and TRBJ2-1; the D gene is possibly TRBD2 (6 bases). V shed 5 bases and J shed 4 bases, with 15 bases lying between them. Per the germline V gene, CDR1 is MNHEY and CDR2 is SVGEGT. CDR3 length: 15 amino acids. CDR3 sequence: CASSLSGSGYNEQFF. The CDR3, as DNA: TGTGCCAGCAGTCTTAGCGGTTCAGGGTACAATGAGCAGTTCTTC.

The chain links TRBV9 to TRBJ2-1, with D perhaps TRBD2 (6 bases). V dropped 4 bases and J dropped 5 bases, with 16 bases sitting between them. Per germline, CDR1 SGDLS and CDR2 YYNGEE. CDR3 length: 15 residues. The CDR3, as DNA: TGTGCCAGCAGCTTAGGCGGGACCTACAACAATGAGCAGTTCTTC. Its protein is CASSLGGTYNNEQFF.

The DNA of the CDR3 is TGTGCCAGCAGTCCGCTTAACACCGGGGAGCTGTTTTTT. It is translated as CASSPLNTGELFF. V gene TRBV12-3 or TRBV12-4 combines with J gene TRBJ2-2, with D hard to call. V dropped 5 bases and J dropped 2 bases, with 6 bases sitting between them. The CDR3 runs to 13 residues.